These 9 T cell receptor beta chains were sequenced from one sample in a study of shared T cell receptors in the human thymus. TCRdb's table, derived via immunoSEQ multiplex PCR, lists solely in-frame clones and lacks some. The repertoire has hundreds of thousands of clones, 70% to 90% of them found once; the top ten carry 0.0094%. In addition, the sample was reused for a study of human thymus T cells.

Source material: thymocytes. The receptors derive from a boy in the first two years of life with a congenital heart defect.

The gene calls are TRBV4-3 and TRBJ2-1; TRBD1 matches 10 bases. The CDR3 is made up of 16 amino acids. The germline V gene has CDR1 LGHNA and CDR2 YSLEER. Trimming at V came to 2 bases and at J to 5 bases, leaving 6 bases not matched to a gene. CDR3 sequence reads: CASSQHRDRGNNEQFF. The CDR3, as DNA: TGCGCCAGCAGCCAACACCGGGACAGGGGTAACAATGAGCAGTTCTTC.

The chain couples TRBV10-2 to TRBJ1-6, with 9 bases identical to TRBD1. Losses at the gene ends were 6 bases for V and 7 bases for J; bases not matched to a gene: 19. Germline V gene sequence: CDR1 WSHSY, CDR2 SAAADI. This CDR3 has 19 amino acids. CDR3 in DNA: TGCGCCAGCAGCCCTCCAGTCCCGGGACAGGGACCACTAAATTCACCCCTCCACTTT. Protein product: CASSPPVPGQGPLNSPLHF.

The rearrangement uses TRBV28 and TRBJ2-7; tentative D call: TRBD1 (6 bases). Trimming removed 2 bases at V and 3 bases at J, with 8 bases between. Germline V gene sequence: CDR1 MDHEN, CDR2 SYDVKM. The CDR3 consists of 13 residues. CDR3 sequence: CASSLDRNYEQYF. CDR3 DNA sequence: TGTGCCAGCAGTTTAGACAGGAACTACGAGCAGTACTTC.

The chain employs TRBV13 and TRBJ2-7, with 13 bases fitting TRBD2. Trimming at V came to 5 bases and at J to 7 bases, leaving 5 bases not matched to a gene. The CDR3 runs 14 residues. CDR1 and CDR2 (germline): PRHDT, FYEKMQ (reference sequence). As DNA, the CDR3 is TGTGCCAGCAGCCTCGGACTAGCGGGAGAGGAGCAGTACTTC. Protein sequence: CASSLGLAGEEQYF.

For this clone: Compared with germline, one end of the junction differs, possibly owing to a read error. The CDR3 DNA reads TGTGCTAGCAGCTCCTTGGGCAGTTCCTACGAGCAGTACTTC. Protein sequence: CASSSLGSSYEQYF. This chain links TRBV7-7 with TRBJ2-5; D not resolved. The assigned J gene may be wrong: the sequence end matches TRBJ2-7 better. Germline-derived CDR1 and CDR2 are SSHAT and FNYEAQ (reference sequence). The CDR3 extends over 14 amino acids.

V is TRBV2 and J is TRBJ2-7; D remains unclear. This CDR3 has 13 residues. CDR1 is SNHLY and CDR2 is FYNNEI in the germline V gene. The V and J ends lost 4 bases and 5 bases respectively, with 12 bases between them. As DNA, the CDR3 is TGTGCCAGCAGTGGACACGGATCGCACGAGCAGTACTTC. It codes for CASSGHGSHEQYF.

The V and J genes are TRBV6-5 and TRBJ1-1; D perhaps matches TRBD1 (6 bases). The V end lost 0 bases, the J end lost 2 bases, and 10 bases lay between the germline ends. This CDR3 has 15 amino acids. Germline assignment: CDR1 MNHEY and CDR2 SVGAGI. The CDR3 bases are TGTGCCAGCAGTTACTCGAAACAGGGTAACACTGAAGCTTTCTTT. It codes for CASSYSKQGNTEAFF.

The rearrangement uses TRBV9 and TRBJ2-3, with 14 nucleotides matching TRBD2. The CDR3 spans 18 residues. J lost 4 bases, V lost 4 bases, and 11 bases had no gene match. Germline V gene sequence: CDR1 SGDLS, CDR2 YYNGEE. The CDR3 sequence: CASSPRTSGGPGPDTQYF. The CDR3 coding sequence is TGTGCCAGCAGCCCGCGGACTAGCGGGGGGCCGGGACCAGATACGCAGTATTTT.

The genes are TRBV28 and TRBJ2-3; TRBD2 agrees at 9 bases. The CDR3 covers 17 residues. Germline CDR1 and CDR2: MDHEN and SYDVKM. Unmatched junction bases numbered 14, after V lost 7 bases and J lost 3 bases. The CDR3 region is CASTTPRPGLATDTQYF. The CDR3 DNA follows: TGTGCCAGCACTACCCCCCGGCCGGGACTAGCAACAGATACGCAGTATTTT.